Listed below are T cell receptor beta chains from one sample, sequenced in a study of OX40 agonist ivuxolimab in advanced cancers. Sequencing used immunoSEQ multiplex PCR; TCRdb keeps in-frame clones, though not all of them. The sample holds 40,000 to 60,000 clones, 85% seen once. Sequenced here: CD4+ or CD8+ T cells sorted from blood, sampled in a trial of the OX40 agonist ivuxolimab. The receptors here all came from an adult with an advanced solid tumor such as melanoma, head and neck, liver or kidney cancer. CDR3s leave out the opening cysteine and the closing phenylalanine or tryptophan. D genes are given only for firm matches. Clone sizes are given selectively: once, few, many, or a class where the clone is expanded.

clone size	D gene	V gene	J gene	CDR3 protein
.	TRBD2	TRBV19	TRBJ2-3	ASSSSGNNAATQY
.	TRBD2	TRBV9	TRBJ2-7	ASSVGSGGSYEQY
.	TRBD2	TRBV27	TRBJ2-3	ASRLAGGTDTQY
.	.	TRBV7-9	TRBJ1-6	ASSFFLGSPLH
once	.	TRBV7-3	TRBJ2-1	ASSLTAGGRGPYNEQF
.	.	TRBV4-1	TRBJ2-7	ASSPEGYSYEQY
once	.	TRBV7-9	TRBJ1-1	ASSLDGKAF
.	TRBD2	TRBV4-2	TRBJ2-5	ASSQIREAGQETQY
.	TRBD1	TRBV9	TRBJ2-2	ASSERRQGDNTGELF
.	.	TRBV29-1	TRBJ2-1	SVKGSGFNEQF
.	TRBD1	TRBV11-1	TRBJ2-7	ASSREGTGRSYGQY